These 21 T cell receptor beta chains share one sample of origin, sequenced in a study of T cell repertoires in cytomegalovirus infection (dated by TCRdb to about 2019). The antigens of these receptors remain unknown. For sequencing, an Illumina HiSeq 1500 was employed. In-frame beta chains were kept once TCRdb had trimmed the public reads at Q25 with fastp and called clones with MiXCR. Rows are unified per CDR3 protein, each entry keeping the most common DNA and genes. Present in this sample are roughly 920,000 distinct CDR3 sequences, 30% to 40% of which were seen just once. The leading ten clones occupy roughly 13% of the sample. The label giving this sample's treatment or condition can be read as: in vitro stimulation with specific CMV peptide epitopes to enrich CMV-specific T cells. The sample here was cultured CD8+ T cells from PBMCs, taken from culture after CMV antigen stimulation. Every receptor here comes from a human donor in good health (CMV status not recorded). Some clones in this sample may be carry-over from other donors' samples.

The table lists this clonotype with many counts. The chain employs TRBV7-6 and TRBJ2-7; D is undetermined. The CDR3 totals 13 residues. In germline, CDR1 is SGHVS, CDR2 FNYEAQ. Trimming left V 4 bases short and J 2 bases short, with 9 bases between. The CDR3 nucleotides are TGTGCCAGCAGCTCTGGGTTGGCCTACGAGCAGTACTTC. Amino acid sequence: CASSSGLAYEQYF.

The genes are TRBV3-1 and TRBJ2-1; TRBD2 aligns across 9 bases. Trimming took 3 bases from V and 0 from J; bases not matched to a gene: 12. Germline-derived CDR1 and CDR2 are LGHDT and YNNKEL (reference sequence). The CDR3 spans 19 residues. CDR3 nucleotides: TGTGCCAGCAGCCAGTACCTCCGAAGCGGGGGGTTCTCCTACAATGAGCAGTTCTTC. Its translation is CASSQYLRSGGFSYNEQFF.

About this clonotype: This may come from a read error, since a much larger clone is one base off. The V gene is TRBV7-6, the J gene TRBJ1-4; D may be TRBD1 (5 bases). This CDR3 has 15 amino acids. Trimming shortened V by 5 bases and J by 8 bases, and 18 bases separated the two germline ends. Germline V gene sequence: CDR1 SGHVS, CDR2 FNYEAQ. DNA for the CDR3: TGTGCCAGCAGCCTCACGGGGGACGCGGTCGAAAAACTGTTTTTT. Its translation: CASSLTGDAVEKLFF.

The chain employs TRBV2 and TRBJ1-2; D is unclear. V gave up 3 bases and J gave up 1 base, with 9 bases separating them. CDR1 SNHLY and CDR2 FYNNEI come from the germline V gene. This CDR3 has 14 amino acids. This CDR3 is CASSERFYNYGYTF. In DNA, the CDR3 is TGTGCCAGCAGTGAGAGGTTCTATAACTATGGCTACACCTTC.

The chain combines TRBV6-6 with TRBJ1-2, with D tentatively TRBD1 (5 bases). The germline V and J ends were trimmed by 4 bases and 5 bases, with 23 bases remaining between them. The CDR3 extends over 17 amino acids. CDR1 MNHNY and CDR2 SVGAGI come from the germline V gene (reference sequence). The CDR3 region is CASSFRGGARPLYGYTF. Written as DNA, the CDR3 is TGTGCCAGCAGTTTTCGGGGAGGGGCCCGGCCCCTTTATGGCTACACCTTC.

There are many counts of this clonotype. The chain recombines TRBV7-2 with TRBJ2-2; D unclear. Looked up from germline, CDR1 is SGHTA and CDR2 is FQGNSA. The CDR3 runs 12 residues. Trimming stripped 8 bases from V and 0 bases from J, with 4 bases between. Written as DNA, the CDR3 is TGTGCCAGCGCCCCGAACACCGGGGAGCTGTTTTTT. Protein sequence: CASAPNTGELFF.

This clonotype was recorded at least ten times. The gene calls are TRBV12-3 or TRBV12-4 and TRBJ2-5; TRBD1 matches at 9 bases. This CDR3 has 18 amino acids. The ends lost 6 bases at V and 1 base at J; junction bases unmatched: 15. The CDR3 here is CASSSSVGTGYVQETQYF. CDR3 nucleotides: TGTGCCAGCAGCTCTTCCGTTGGGACAGGGTACGTCCAAGAGACCCAGTACTTC.

This clonotype came up a few times. The genes are TRBV7-2 and TRBJ1-4, with 8 bases identical to TRBD1. The ends lost 5 bases at V and 6 bases at J; junction bases unmatched: 2. CDR1 SGHTA and CDR2 FQGNSA come from the germline V gene. This CDR3 region has 13 residues. The DNA of the CDR3 is TGTGCCAGCAGCCAGGGGGCGGATGAAAAACTGTTTTTT. This sequence encodes CASSQGADEKLFF.

This chain joins TRBV19 and TRBJ2-1, with D hard to call. The ends were cut back, 7 bases at V and 5 bases at J, with 12 bases in the middle. CDR3 size: 13 residues. Germline V gene sequence: CDR1 LNHDA, CDR2 SQIVND (reference sequence). The CDR3 here is CASNSGLHNEQFF. DNA for the CDR3: TGTGCCAGTAACTCCGGGCTTCACAATGAGCAGTTCTTC.

The genes are TRBV7-9 and TRBJ1-1; no firm D call. V shed 1 base and J shed 7 bases, with 4 bases lying between them. The CDR3 is 11 amino acids. Per the germline V gene, CDR1 is SEHNR and CDR2 is FQNEAQ (reference sequence). Here the CDR3 reads CASSLESEAFF. CDR3 nucleotides: TGTGCCAGCAGCTTAGAGAGTGAAGCTTTCTTT.

The J gene is TRBJ1-5, the V gene TRBV19; D not resolved. This CDR3 spans 12 amino acids. CDR1 and CDR2 from the germline V gene are LNHDA and SQIVND (reference sequence). Deletions cut 8 bases from V and 0 bases from J, with 5 bases between. CDR3 DNA sequence: TGTGCCAGTGGCGGTAGCAATCAGCCCCAGCATTTT. Protein product: CASGGSNQPQHF.

This clonotype was counted many times. The chain couples TRBV7-9 to TRBJ2-2; D remains ambiguous. The V and J ends lost 5 bases and 0 bases respectively, with 10 bases between them. CDR1 SEHNR and CDR2 FQNEAQ come from the germline V gene (reference sequence). This CDR3 spans 15 amino acids. For the CDR3, the DNA is TGTGCCAGCAGCCCCCGGGTGGCGAACACCGGGGAGCTGTTTTTT. Translation: CASSPRVANTGELFF.

This chain connects TRBV19 to TRBJ2-1; 10 bases agree with TRBD1. CDR3 length equals 15 residues. Looked up from germline, CDR1 is LNHDA and CDR2 is SQIVND (reference sequence). J was trimmed by 4 bases and V by 5 bases; bases with no gene match: 5. The CDR3 nucleotides read TGTGCCAGTAGTGGGGACAGGGGACATTACAATGAGCAGTTCTTC. Its translation: CASSGDRGHYNEQFF.

J is TRBJ1-1 and V is TRBV7-9; the D gene is possibly TRBD1 (5 bases). The CDR3 consists of 15 residues. Germline-derived CDR1 and CDR2 are SEHNR and FQNEAQ (reference sequence). Trimming removed 5 bases at V and 1 base at J, with 14 bases between. CDR3 loop: CASSHGWQGNTEAFF. In nucleotides, the CDR3 is TGTGCCAGCAGCCATGGGTGGCAGGGGAACACTGAAGCTTTCTTT.

This clonotype was counted only a few times. The chain has TRBV7-9 and TRBJ2-3, with D tentatively TRBD2 (6 bases). CDR3 size: 19 residues. Germline CDR1 reads SEHNR; CDR2 reads FQNEAQ (reference sequence). V was clipped by 5 bases and J by 0 bases, with 24 bases between them. Here the CDR3 reads CASSPDYPGISLSTDTQYF. CDR3 sequence (DNA): TGTGCCAGCAGCCCGGACTACCCCGGTATTAGCTTGAGCACAGATACGCAGTATTTT.

This clonotype was found a few times. CDR3 sequence reads: CASSLNGGNEKLFF. The CDR3 DNA reads as TGTGCCAGCAGCTTAAACGGAGGCAATGAAAAACTGTTTTTT. This sequence joins TRBV7-2 and TRBJ1-4; D is unclear. V gave up 2 bases and J gave up 5 bases, with 9 bases separating them. CDR3 length: 14 amino acids. Germline V lookup: CDR1 SGHTA, CDR2 FQGNSA. Variable domain in full (rest from reference TRBV7-2 and TRBJ1-4): GAGVSQSPSNKVTEKGKDVELRCDPISGHTALYWYRQSLGQGLEFLIYFQGNSAPDKSGLPSDRFSAERTGGSVSTLTIQRTQQEDSAVYLCASSLNGGNEKLFFGSGTQLSVL.

This clonotype has only one observation. The CDR3 bases are TGCAGTGCTATGCCTGGGGGCCAGTACGTC. Translating it yields CSAMPGGQYV. This sequence joins TRBV20-1 and TRBJ2-7; D is perhaps TRBD1 (6 bases). The CDR3 spans 10 residues. The germline V and J ends were trimmed by 4 bases and 10 bases, with 11 bases remaining between them. The V gene's germline CDR1 is DFQATT and CDR2 SNEGSKA (reference sequence).

J is TRBJ2-1 and V is TRBV6-2 or TRBV6-3, with 12 bases aligning to TRBD2. CDR1 and CDR2 (germline): MNHEY, SVGEGT. The CDR3 totals 19 residues. Trimming took 1 base from V and 5 from J; bases not matched to a gene: 12. In nucleotides, the CDR3 is TGTGCCAGCAGTTACTTCACTCACCTAGCGGGGGGGATAAACAATGAGCAGTTCTTC. Protein sequence: CASSYFTHLAGGINNEQFF.

The chain uses TRBV6-5 and TRBJ2-2, with 10 bases aligning to TRBD2. The germline CDR1 and CDR2 sequences are MNHEY and SVGAGI. The CDR3 is 17 residues long. Germline trimming cut 2 bases from V and 0 bases from J; bases unmatched to any gene: 3. The CDR3: CASSYPSGGTNTGELFF. The DNA of the CDR3 is TGTGCCAGCAGTTACCCTAGCGGGGGAACGAACACCGGGGAGCTGTTTTTT.

This clonotype was seen a few times. CDR3 protein: CASSQELALNTGELFF. CDR3 nucleotides: TGTGCCAGCAGCCAAGAACTAGCCCTTAACACCGGGGAGCTGTTTTTT. The V and J genes are TRBV4-2 and TRBJ2-2, with TRBD2 as a possible D gene (6 bases). V lost 0 bases to trimming and J lost 2 bases, with 10 bases between them. The germline gives CDR1 LGHNA, CDR2 YNFKEQ. There are 16 residues in the CDR3.

This chain connects TRBV9 to TRBJ1-6, with D tentatively TRBD1 (6 bases). The length of the CDR3 is 13 residues. Germline CDR1 reads SGDLS; CDR2 reads YYNGEE. V was trimmed by 7 bases and J by 4 bases, leaving 9 bases between them. The CDR3 coding sequence is TGTGCCAGCGGAGGGGGGTATAATTCACCCCTCCACTTT. Protein sequence: CASGGGYNSPLHF.